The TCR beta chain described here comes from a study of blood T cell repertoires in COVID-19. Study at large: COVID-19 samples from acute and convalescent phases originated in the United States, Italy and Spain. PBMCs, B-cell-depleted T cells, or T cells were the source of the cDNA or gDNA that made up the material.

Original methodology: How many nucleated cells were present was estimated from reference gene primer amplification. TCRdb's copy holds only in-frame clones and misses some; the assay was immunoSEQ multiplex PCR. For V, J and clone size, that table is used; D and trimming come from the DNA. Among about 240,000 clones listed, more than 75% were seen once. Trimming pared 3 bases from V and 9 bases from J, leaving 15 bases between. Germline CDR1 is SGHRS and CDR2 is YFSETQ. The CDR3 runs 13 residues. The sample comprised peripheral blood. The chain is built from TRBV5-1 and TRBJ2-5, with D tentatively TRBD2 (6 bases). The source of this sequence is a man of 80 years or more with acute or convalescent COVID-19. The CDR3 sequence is CASSSDGLAAQYF. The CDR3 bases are TGCGCCAGCAGCTCAGACGGGTTAGCGGCCCAGTACTTC.